This TCR beta chain was sequenced during a study of blood T cell repertoires in COVID-19. Turning to the study itself: The analysed material was cDNA or gDNA that came from T cells, B-cell-depleted T cells, or PBMCs.

Germline V CDR1 and CDR2: MNHNS, SASEGT. The V end lost 4 bases, the J end lost 8 bases, and 14 bases lay between the germline ends. CDR3 length equals 14 residues. Assay: immunoSEQ multiplex PCR; the TCRdb copy retains only in-frame clones and omits some. The table records around 100,000 clones, approximately 89% of them present only once. The material sequenced was peripheral blood. J is TRBJ1-4 and V is TRBV6-1; a weak D match, TRBD1 (5 bases). This sequence was found in an elderly woman in a cohort sampled during active COVID-19. The CDR3 bases are TGTGCCAGCAGTGGAGCTGGGGCCGGAGAAAAACTGTTTTTT. Protein: CASSGAGAGEKLFF.